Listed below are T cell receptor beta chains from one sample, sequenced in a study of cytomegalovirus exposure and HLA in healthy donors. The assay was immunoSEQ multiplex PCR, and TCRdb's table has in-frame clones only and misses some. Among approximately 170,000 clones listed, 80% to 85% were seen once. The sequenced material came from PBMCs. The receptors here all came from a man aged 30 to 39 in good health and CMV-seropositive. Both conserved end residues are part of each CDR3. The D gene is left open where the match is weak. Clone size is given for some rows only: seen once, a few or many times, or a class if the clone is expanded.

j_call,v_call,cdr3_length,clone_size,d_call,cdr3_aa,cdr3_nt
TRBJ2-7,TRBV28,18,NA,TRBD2,CASSRLAGGRGLTYEQYF,TGTGCCAGCAGCCGACTAGCGGGAGGTCGGGGCCTCACCTACGAGCAGTACTTC
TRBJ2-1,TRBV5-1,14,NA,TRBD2,CASSLVGSGSEQFF,TGCGCCAGCAGCTTGGTTGGTAGCGGGAGTGAGCAGTTCTTC
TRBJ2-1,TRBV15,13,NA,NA,CATEGDRYNEQFF,TGTGCCACCGAAGGAGACAGGTACAATGAGCAGTTCTTC
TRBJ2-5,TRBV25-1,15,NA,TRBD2,CASSDLGGSRETQYF,TGTGCCAGCAGTGATCTTGGCGGGAGCCGGGAGACCCAGTACTTC
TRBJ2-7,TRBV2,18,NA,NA,CASSETGSRARASYEQYF,TGTGCCAGCAGTGAAACCGGGAGTAGGGCCAGGGCCTCCTACGAGCAGTACTTC
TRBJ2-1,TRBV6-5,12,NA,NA,CASNTLGNEQFF,TGTGCCAGCAACACACTAGGAAATGAGCAGTTCTTC
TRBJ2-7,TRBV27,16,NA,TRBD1,CASSYDGQVLGYEQYF,TGTGCCAGCAGTTACGATGGACAGGTCTTAGGCTACGAGCAGTACTTC
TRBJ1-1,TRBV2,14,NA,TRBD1,CASSAGTALGEAFF,TGTGCCAGCAGCGCCGGGACAGCATTGGGTGAAGCTTTCTTT
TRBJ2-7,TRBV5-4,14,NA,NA,CASSFHRDIYEQYF,TGTGCCAGCAGCTTCCACCGGGACATCTACGAGCAGTACTTC
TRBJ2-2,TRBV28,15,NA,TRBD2,CASSLRLAGAGELFF,TGTGCCAGCAGTTTAAGACTAGCGGGAGCCGGGGAGCTGTTTTTT
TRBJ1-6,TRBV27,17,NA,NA,CASSLSLSTGYNSPLHF,TGTGCCAGCAGTTTATCGCTATCCACAGGGTATAATTCACCCCTCCACTTT
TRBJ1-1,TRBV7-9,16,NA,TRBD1,CASSLNRPDRGAEAFF,TGTGCCAGCAGCTTAAACCGGCCCGACAGGGGCGCTGAAGCTTTCTTT
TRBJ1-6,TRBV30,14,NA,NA,CAWSTETYNSPLHF,TGTGCCTGGAGTACGGAGACCTATAATTCACCCCTCCACTTT
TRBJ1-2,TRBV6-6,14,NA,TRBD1,CASRPGTGSYGYTF,TGTGCCAGCAGGCCCGGGACAGGGAGCTATGGCTACACCTTC
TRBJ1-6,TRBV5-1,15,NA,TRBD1,CASSLETGGDSPLHF,TGCGCCAGCAGCTTGGAGACAGGGGGGGATTCACCCCTCCACTTT
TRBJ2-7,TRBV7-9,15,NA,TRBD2,CASSQLAGDRYEQYF,TGTGCCAGCAGCCAACTAGCGGGAGATCGGTACGAGCAGTACTTC
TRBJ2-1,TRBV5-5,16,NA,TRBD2,CASSLSPRGGSNEQFF,TGTGCCAGCAGCTTGTCCCCCCGGGGGGGCTCCAATGAGCAGTTCTTC
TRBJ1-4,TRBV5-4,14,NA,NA,CASSQWGGEEKLFF,TGTGCCAGCAGCCAGTGGGGGGGGGAGGAAAAACTGTTTTTT
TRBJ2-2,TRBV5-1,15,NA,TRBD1,CASGRTGGNTGELFF,TGCGCCAGCGGGCGGACAGGCGGGAACACCGGGGAGCTGTTTTTT
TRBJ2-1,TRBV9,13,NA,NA,CASSVDDRQAQFF,TGTGCCAGCAGCGTAGATGACCGCCAGGCGCAGTTCTTC
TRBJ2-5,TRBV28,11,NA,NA,CASRQLAAQYF,TGTGCCAGCAGGCAACTAGCTGCCCAGTACTTC
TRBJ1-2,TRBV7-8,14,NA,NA,CASSLSGGADGYTF,TGTGCCAGCAGCTTGAGCGGAGGGGCTGATGGCTACACCTTC
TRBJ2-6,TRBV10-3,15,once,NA,CAISGHSSGANVLTF,TGTGCCATCAGTGGGCATAGCTCCGGGGCCAACGTCCTGACTTTC
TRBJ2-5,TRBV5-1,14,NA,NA,CASSLGTDQGTQYF,TGCGCCAGCAGCTTGGGGACGGATCAGGGTACCCAGTACTTC
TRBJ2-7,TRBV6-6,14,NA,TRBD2,CASSPSLAGVEQYF,TGTGCCAGCAGTCCCAGTCTAGCGGGGGTTGAGCAGTACTTC
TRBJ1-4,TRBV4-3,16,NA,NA,CASSQDPWRGNEKLFF,TGCGCCAGCAGCCAAGATCCGTGGAGGGGAAATGAAAAACTGTTTTTT
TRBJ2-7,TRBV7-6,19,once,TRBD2,CASSLARGRLAGALYEQYF,TGTGCCAGCAGCTTAGCGAGGGGCCGACTAGCGGGGGCCCTCTACGAGCAGTACTTC
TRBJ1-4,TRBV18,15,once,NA,CASSQTDSSGEKLFF,TGTGCCAGCTCCCAAACGGACAGTTCGGGGGAAAAACTGTTTTTT
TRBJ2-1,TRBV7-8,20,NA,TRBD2,CASSSSRWTSGRSGYNEQFF,TGTGCCAGCAGCTCCTCCCGATGGACTAGCGGGAGGTCCGGATACAATGAGCAGTTCTTC
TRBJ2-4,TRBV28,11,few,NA,CASSFVDIQYF,TGTGCCAGCAGTTTTGTAGACATTCAGTACTTC
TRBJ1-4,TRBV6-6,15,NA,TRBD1,CASSYAGTANEKLFF,TGTGCCAGCAGTTACGCCGGGACAGCTAATGAAAAACTGTTTTTT
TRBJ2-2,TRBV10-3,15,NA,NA,CAISVVTGDTGELFF,TGTGCCATCAGTGTCGTAACGGGGGACACCGGGGAGCTGTTTTTT
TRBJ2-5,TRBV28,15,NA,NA,CASSLPGRGSETQYF,TGTGCCAGCAGTTTGCCCGGCAGGGGTTCGGAGACCCAGTACTTC
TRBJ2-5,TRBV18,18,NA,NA,CASSLSFFRKTLEETQYF,TGTGCCAGCTCTTTAAGTTTCTTCAGGAAAACCCTCGAAGAGACCCAGTACTTC
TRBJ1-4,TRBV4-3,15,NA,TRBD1,CASSQAGQFNEKLFF,TGCGCCAGCAGCCAGGCGGGACAGTTTAATGAAAAACTGTTTTTT
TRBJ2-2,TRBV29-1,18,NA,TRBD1,CSVLGTGDGVSNTGELFF,TGCAGCGTTCTCGGGACAGGGGACGGGGTTTCGAACACCGGGGAGCTGTTTTTT
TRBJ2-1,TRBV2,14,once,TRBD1,CASTPGTDYNEQFF,TGTGCCAGCACCCCGGGGACAGATTACAATGAGCAGTTCTTC
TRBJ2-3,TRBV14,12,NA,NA,CASSHLTDTQYF,TGTGCCAGCAGCCACCTCACAGATACGCAGTATTTT
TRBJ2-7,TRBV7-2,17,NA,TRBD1,CASSLQEGQVISYEQYF,TGTGCCAGCAGCTTACAAGAAGGACAGGTAATCTCCTACGAGCAGTACTTC
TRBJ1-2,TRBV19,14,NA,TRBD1,CASSISTGIYGYTF,TGTGCCAGTAGTATTTCGACAGGGATATATGGCTACACCTTC
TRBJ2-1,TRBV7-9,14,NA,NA,CASSLQSADNEQFF,TGTGCCAGCAGCTTACAAAGCGCTGACAATGAGCAGTTCTTC
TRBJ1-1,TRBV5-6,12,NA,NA,CASSRTGGLAFF,TGTGCCAGCAGCCGTACTGGGGGACTAGCTTTCTTT
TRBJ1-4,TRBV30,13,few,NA,CAWSPSGDEKLFF,TGTGCCTGGAGCCCTTCGGGGGATGAAAAACTGTTTTTT
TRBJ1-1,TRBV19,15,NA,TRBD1,CASSPGQGALTEAFF,TGTGCCAGTAGTCCGGGACAGGGGGCTCTTACTGAAGCTTTCTTT
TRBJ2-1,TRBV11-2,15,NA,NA,CASSLEGSSYNEQFF,TGTGCCAGCAGCTTAGAGGGGAGCTCCTACAATGAGCAGTTCTTC
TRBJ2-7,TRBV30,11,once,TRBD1,CAWSVGTGRFF,TGTGCCTGGAGTGTAGGGACAGGGAGGTTCTTC
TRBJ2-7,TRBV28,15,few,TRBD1,CASTKGGLKVYEQYF,TGTGCCAGCACCAAAGGGGGCCTTAAAGTCTACGAGCAGTACTTC
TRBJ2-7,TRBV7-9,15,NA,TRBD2,CASSLGSGGAYEQYF,TGTGCCAGCAGCTTGGGTAGCGGGGGGGCGTACGAGCAGTACTTC
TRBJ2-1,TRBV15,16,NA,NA,CATSRESREGYNEQFF,TGTGCCACCAGCAGAGAGTCGCGGGAAGGGTACAATGAGCAGTTCTTC
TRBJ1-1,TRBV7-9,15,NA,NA,CASSLSNFGAGEAFF,TGTGCCAGCAGCTTGTCCAATTTTGGGGCAGGTGAAGCTTTCTTT
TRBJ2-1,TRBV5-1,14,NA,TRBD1,CASSLTGGANEQFF,TGCGCCAGCAGCTTAACAGGGGGCGCGAATGAGCAGTTCTTC
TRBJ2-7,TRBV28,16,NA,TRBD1,CASSSPSGTATYEQYF,TGTGCCAGCAGCTCTCCCTCCGGGACAGCTACCTACGAGCAGTACTTC
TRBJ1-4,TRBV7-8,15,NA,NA,CASRPRGNNEKGLFF,TGTGCCAGCAGGCCACGGGGAAATAATGAAAAAGGGCTGTTTTTT
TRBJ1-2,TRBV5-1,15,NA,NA,CASSSGQPPDYGYTF,TGCGCCAGCAGCTCCGGACAGCCCCCGGACTATGGCTACACCTTC
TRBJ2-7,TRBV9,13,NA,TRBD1,CASSDRGGYEQYF,TGTGCCAGCAGTGACAGGGGCGGCTACGAGCAGTACTTC
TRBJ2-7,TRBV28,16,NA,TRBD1,CASSFPETGPLRGQYF,TGTGCCAGCAGCTTTCCAGAGACAGGGCCCCTCAGGGGGCAGTACTTC
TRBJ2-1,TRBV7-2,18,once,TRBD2,CASSLSSGTSGGAGEQFF,TGTGCCAGCAGCTTATCCTCCGGGACTAGCGGGGGGGCCGGTGAGCAGTTCTTC
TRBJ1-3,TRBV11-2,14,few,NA,CASSSLVTENTIYF,TGTGCCAGCAGCTCACTGGTTACTGAAAACACCATATATTTT
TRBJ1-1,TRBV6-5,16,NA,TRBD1,CASSYHGQGKDTEAFF,TGTGCCAGCAGTTACCACGGACAGGGGAAGGACACTGAAGCTTTCTTT